Included here is one T cell receptor (beta chain) sequence, with context. This CDR3 is 14 amino acids long. V dropped 4 bases and J dropped 1 base, with 11 bases sitting between them. Per the germline V gene, CDR1 is SGHNT and CDR2 is YYREEE (reference sequence). The entry originates in a study of control samples from healthy donors and cancer patients. Only in-frame clones appear in the TCRdb table, and some are missing; sequencing was by immunoSEQ multiplex PCR. Counted here are some 94,000 clones, approximately 86% occurring once; the ten biggest clones make up 0.95% to 1.5%. The specimen was blood. The chain is built from TRBV5-4 and TRBJ2-5; D gene unclear. The source is a woman aged 50 to 60 in good health. The CDR3 reads CASSMAGVQETQYF. CDR3 sequence (DNA): TGTGCCAGCAGCATGGCCGGTGTCCAAGAGACCCAGTACTTC.